This TCR beta chain was captured in a study of T-cell reconstitution after alpha-beta-depleted transplantation in children (dated by TCRdb to the mid-2010s). Broadly, across the study: Using TCR repertoire profiling, the study followed T-cell immune reconstitution in a quantitative way in children after TCRalphabeta/CD19-depleted allogeneic hematopoietic cell transplantation.

For this clonotype: Its recognized antigen is unknown. Base qualities are missing; no much larger clone stands one base away.

V is clipped by 2 bases and J by 11 bases, and the sequence between their germline boundaries is 16 bases long. The germline V gene gives CDR1 as MNHEY and CDR2 as SVGAGI. The CDR3 sequence holds 14 residues, the cysteine and phenylalanine included. Only the CDR3 part of the read is kept: 42 bases, read in frame from the first base. The library was made by PCR. TCRdb names Illumina HiSeq 2500 as the instrument used. TCR libraries were prepared with molecular barcoding, using unique molecular identifiers to normalize TCRbeta repertoire quantification. Clones were called with MiXCR by TCRdb after fastp trimmed the public reads at Q25, and only in-frame beta chains were retained. Identical CDR3 proteins give one entry, which carries the most common genes and DNA. This sample lists 450,000 to 600,000 distinct CDR3 sequences; about 17% were detected once. In total, the top ten clones hold 3% to 4% of the sample.

This receptor was taken from a human donor who donated a stem cell graft to a child with acute lymphoblastic leukemia. The source material was PBMCs from the stem cell graft donor, sampled from the stem cell graft. The sequence links TRBV6-5 to TRBJ2-1, and the D gene may be TRBD2, 6 bases matching. The CDR3 is CASSYGAWAGQQFF. The DNA sequence is TGTGCCAGCAGTTACGGGGCCTGGGCGGGACAGCAGTTCTTC.